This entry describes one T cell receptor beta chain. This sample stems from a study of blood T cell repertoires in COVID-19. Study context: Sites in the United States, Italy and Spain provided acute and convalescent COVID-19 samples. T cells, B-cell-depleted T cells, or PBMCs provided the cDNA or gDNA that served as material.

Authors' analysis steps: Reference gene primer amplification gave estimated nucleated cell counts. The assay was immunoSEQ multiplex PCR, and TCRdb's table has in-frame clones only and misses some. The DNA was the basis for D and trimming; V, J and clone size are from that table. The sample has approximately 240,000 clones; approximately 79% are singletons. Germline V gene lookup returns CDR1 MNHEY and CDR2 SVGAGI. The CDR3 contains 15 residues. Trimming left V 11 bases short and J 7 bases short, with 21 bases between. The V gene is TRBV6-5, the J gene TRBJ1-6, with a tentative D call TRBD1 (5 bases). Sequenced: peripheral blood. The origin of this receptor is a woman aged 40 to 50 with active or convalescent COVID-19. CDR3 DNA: TGTGCCTGCTCTCGGGGGTCTCGGGAGAATTCACCCCTCCACTTT. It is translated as CACSRGSRENSPLHF.